These 16 T cell receptor beta chains originate from one sample sequenced in a study of human T cells and chemical hapten exposure. Time point reported: patch test 3, about 24 weeks after DPC sensitization. Treatment here: therapeutic diphenylcyclopropenone sensitization with weekly scalp DPC. Each CDR3 protein gets one entry after TCRdb re-called the RACE reads with MiXCR. The profile shows over 100,000 distinct CDR3 sequences, roughly 10% of them singletons. Sequences were derived from whole blood, sampled in connection with sensitization to the hapten diphenylcyclopropenone (DPC). The receptors here all came from a woman between 45 and 60 years old with alopecia areata. Some clones in this sample may be carry-over from other donors' samples.

This clonotype appeared a few times. The gene calls are TRBV27 and TRBJ2-5; D tentatively fits TRBD1 or TRBD2 (5 bases each). Trimming removed 3 bases at V and 0 bases at J, with 11 bases between. Germline V gives CDR1 MNHEY, CDR2 SMNVEV (reference sequence). The CDR3 has 15 residues. CDR3 in DNA: TGTGCCAGCAGTTTCCTCGGGACGAACCAAGAGACCCAGTACTTC. Protein: CASSFLGTNQETQYF.

In this sample, this clonotype turned up a few times. The rearrangement links TRBV9 to TRBJ2-7, with TRBD1 as a possible D gene (5 bases). The CDR3 totals 14 residues. Trimming took 4 bases from V and 0 from J, leaving 11 bases between them. Germline values: CDR1 SGDLS, CDR2 YYNGEE. The CDR3 sequence: CASSPSDISYEQYF. The DNA of the CDR3 is TGTGCCAGCAGCCCTTCGGACATCTCCTACGAGCAGTACTTC.

This chain joins TRBV5-1 and TRBJ2-3; D tentatively reads TRBD1 or TRBD2 (6 bases each). V was clipped by 4 bases and J by 5 bases, with 11 bases between them. CDR3 size: 13 residues. CDR1 and CDR2 (germline): SGHRS, YFSETQ. CDR3: CASSGGRGDTQYF. As DNA, the CDR3 is TGCGCCAGCAGCGGGGGGCGGGGAGATACGCAGTATTTT.

This clonotype has only a few counts. CDR3 in DNA: TGTGCCAGCAGCTTTGAGCCAAGCTCTGGAAACACCATATATTTT. This codes for CASSFEPSSGNTIYF. V gene TRBV7-8 combines with J gene TRBJ1-3; D is unclear. V lost 3 bases and J 0 bases, leaving 9 bases between the germline ends. Looked up from germline, CDR1 is SGHVS and CDR2 is FQNEAQ. The CDR3 is made up of 15 amino acids.

This clonotype showed up many times. V and J are TRBV9 and TRBJ2-7; maybe TRBD1 (5 bases). V gave up 3 bases and J gave up 6 bases, with 13 bases separating them. The CDR3 covers 13 residues. Germline V lookup: CDR1 SGDLS, CDR2 YYNGEE. The CDR3 nucleotides are TGTGCCAGCAGCGCCTCTCCAGGGTCCGAGCAGTACTTC. Translated: CASSASPGSEQYF. Full variable domain (missing parts from reference TRBV9 and TRBJ2-7): DSGVTQTPKHLITATGQRVTLRCSPRSGDLSVYWYQQSLDQGLQFLIQYYNGEERAKGNILERFSAQQFPDLHSELNLSSLELGDSALYFCASSASPGSEQYFGPGTRLTVT.

The chain uses TRBV12-5 and TRBJ2-5, with D possibly TRBD1 on 5 matching bases. V lost 1 base, J lost 1 base, and 10 bases lay in between. The CDR3 is made up of 15 amino acids. Germline V gives CDR1 LGHNT, CDR2 FRNRAP. The CDR3 DNA is TGTGCTAGTGGTTTGGGCCAGGGTCCCCAAGAGACCCAGTACTTC. Protein product: CASGLGQGPQETQYF.

In its sample, this clonotype was seen many times. The rearrangement joins TRBV20-1 to TRBJ2-7, with TRBD2 matching 16 bases. Germline-derived CDR1 and CDR2 are DFQATT and SNEGSKA (reference sequence). The CDR3 is 17 residues long. Unmatched junction bases numbered 7, after V lost 0 bases and J lost 5 bases. The CDR3 region has the DNA TGCAGTGCTAGAGATTTTTCGGGACTAGCGGGGGGGCACGAGCAGTACTTC. Amino acid sequence: CSARDFSGLAGGHEQYF.

This clonotype was observed a handful of times. The V gene is TRBV4-2, the J gene TRBJ1-2; D is unclear. Germline lookup yields CDR1 LGHNA and CDR2 YNFKEQ. Trimming cost V 0 bases and J 4 bases, with 15 bases left between them. This CDR3 has 16 amino acids. CDR3 in DNA: TGTGCCAGCAGCCAAGACACAGTCTCTCATGGCTATGGCTACACCTTC. Its translation is CASSQDTVSHGYGYTF.

In this sample, this clonotype turned up many times. This rearrangement joins TRBV7-2 to TRBJ2-7, with D unclear. V was cut by 4 bases and J by 3 bases, with 10 bases left in between. This CDR3 spans 13 amino acids. CDR1 and CDR2 from the germline V gene are SGHTA and FQGNSA. The CDR3 DNA reads as TGTGCCAGCAGCTCCATACAGCTCTACGAGCAGTACTTC. As protein: CASSSIQLYEQYF.

This chain uses TRBV3-1 with TRBJ2-1; D not certain. The V gene lost 0 bases and the J gene lost 0 bases, with 6 bases spanning the gap. The CDR3 spans 15 residues. Germline CDR1 LGHDT, CDR2 YNNKEL (reference sequence). CDR3 sequence: CASSQDPSSYNEQFF. The CDR3 bases are TGTGCCAGCAGCCAAGATCCGAGCTCCTACAATGAGCAGTTCTTC.

CDR3 sequence reads: CASNPTSYNEQFF. In DNA form, the CDR3 reads TGCGCCAGCAACCCAACCTCCTACAATGAGCAGTTCTTC. The chain combines TRBV5-1 with TRBJ2-1; no definite D call. CDR1 is SGHRS and CDR2 is YFSETQ in the germline V gene. The CDR3 contains 13 residues. Trimming removed 6 bases from V and 0 bases from J, with 7 bases in between. Full variable domain (remainder filled in from reference TRBV5-1 and TRBJ2-1): KAGVTQTPRYLIKTRGQQVTLSCSPISGHRSVSWYQQTPGQGLQFLFEYFSETQRNKGNFPGRFSGRQFSNSRSEMNVSTLELGDSALYLCASNPTSYNEQFFGPGTRLTVL.

The chain uses TRBV9 and TRBJ1-6; D is ambiguous. Trimming left V 0 bases short and J 3 bases short, with 7 bases between. The germline CDR1 and CDR2 sequences are SGDLS and YYNGEE. The CDR3 has 15 amino acids. CDR3 residues: CASSVEADYNSPLHF. DNA of the CDR3: TGTGCCAGCAGCGTAGAGGCAGACTATAATTCACCCCTCCACTTT.

Ten or more counts support this clonotype. The V gene is TRBV13, the J gene TRBJ2-7; D possibly corresponds to TRBD2 (5 bases). This CDR3 is 14 amino acids long. Germline loops: CDR1 PRHDT, CDR2 FYEKMQ (reference sequence). Trimming shortened V by 4 bases and J by 5 bases, and 15 bases separated the two germline ends. The CDR3 loop is CASSYLRGSHEQYF. The CDR3 DNA reads as TGTGCCAGCAGCTACCTCAGAGGGTCCCACGAGCAGTACTTC.

V and J are TRBV19 and TRBJ2-1; unclear D gene. In germline, CDR1 is LNHDA, CDR2 SQIVND (reference sequence). This CDR3 spans 12 amino acids. The V end lost 7 bases, the J end lost 4 bases, and 8 bases lay between the germline ends. CDR3 in amino acids: CASTSWYNEQFF. DNA of the CDR3: TGTGCCAGTACTAGTTGGTACAATGAGCAGTTCTTC. Full variable domain (outside the CDR3, taken from reference TRBV19 and TRBJ2-1): DGGITQSPKYLFRKEGQNVTLSCEQNLNHDAMYWYRQDPGQGLRLIYYSQIVNDFQKGDIAEGYSVSREKKESFPLTVTSAQKNPTAFYLCASTSWYNEQFFGPGTRLTVL.

The rearrangement links TRBV12-3 or TRBV12-4 to TRBJ2-7; 9 bases agree with TRBD1. With 3 bases clipped from V and 7 bases from J, the junction kept 4 bases outside the gene matches. CDR3 length: 13 residues. CDR3: CASSLDRGNEQYF. CDR3 DNA: TGTGCCAGCAGTTTGGACAGGGGTAATGAGCAGTACTTC.

The rearrangement joins TRBV19 to TRBJ2-6; 7 positions agree with TRBD1. CDR3 length: 14 amino acids. V gave up 9 bases and J gave up 4 bases; unmatched junction bases: 6. The V gene's germline CDR1 is LNHDA and CDR2 SQIVND (reference sequence). CDR3 nucleotide sequence: TGTGCCAGCAAGACAGGGTCGGGGGCCAACGTCCTGACTTTC. This gives the protein CASKTGSGANVLTF.